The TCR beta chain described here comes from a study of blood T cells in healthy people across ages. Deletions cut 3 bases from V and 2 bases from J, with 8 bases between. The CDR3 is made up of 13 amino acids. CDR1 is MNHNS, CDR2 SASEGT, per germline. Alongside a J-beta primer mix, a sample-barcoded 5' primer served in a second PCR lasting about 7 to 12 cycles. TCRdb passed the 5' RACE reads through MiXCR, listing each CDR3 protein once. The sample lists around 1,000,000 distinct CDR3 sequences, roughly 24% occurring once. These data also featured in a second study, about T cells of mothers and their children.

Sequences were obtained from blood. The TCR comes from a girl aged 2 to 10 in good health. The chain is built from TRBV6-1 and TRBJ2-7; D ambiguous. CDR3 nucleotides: TGTGCCAGCAGTGATTCGGACGCCTACGAGCAGTACTTC. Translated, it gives CASSDSDAYEQYF.